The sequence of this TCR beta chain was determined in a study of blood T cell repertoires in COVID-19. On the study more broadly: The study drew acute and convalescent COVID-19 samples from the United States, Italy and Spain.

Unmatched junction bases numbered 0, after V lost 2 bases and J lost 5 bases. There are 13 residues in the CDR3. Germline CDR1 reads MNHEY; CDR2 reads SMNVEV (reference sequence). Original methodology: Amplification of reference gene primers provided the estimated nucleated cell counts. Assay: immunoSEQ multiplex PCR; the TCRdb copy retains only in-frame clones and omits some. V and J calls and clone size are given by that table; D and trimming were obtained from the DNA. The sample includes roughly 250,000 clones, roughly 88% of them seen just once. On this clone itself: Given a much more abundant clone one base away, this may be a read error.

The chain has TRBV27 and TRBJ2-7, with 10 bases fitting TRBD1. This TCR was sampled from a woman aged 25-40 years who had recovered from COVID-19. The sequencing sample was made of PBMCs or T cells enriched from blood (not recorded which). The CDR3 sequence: CASSLGTGDEQYF. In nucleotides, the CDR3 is TGTGCCAGCAGTTTAGGGACAGGGGACGAGCAGTACTTC.